Each of the 31 T cell receptor beta chains below was sequenced from the same sample in a study of PD-1 blockade in classical Hodgkin lymphoma. Clones were read by immunoSEQ multiplex PCR, and TCRdb kept only the in-frame ones, dropping some. The sample has tens of thousands of clones; 84% are singletons. Each of the patients experienced relapse following autologous stem cell transplantation, and their brentuximab vedotin exposure differed. Magnetic negative selection served to purify CD4+ T cells out of PBMCs that had been thawed. The sequencing here drew on CD4+ T cells from blood, taken at baseline. All receptors derive from a human donor with classical Hodgkin lymphoma.

This chain joins TRBV6-1 and TRBJ2-1; no definite D call. V was shortened by 8 bases and J by 7 bases, with 9 bases between the two germline ends. There are 11 residues in the CDR3. Germline CDR1 and CDR2: MNHNS and SASEGT. CDR3: CASGDSNEQFF. CDR3 bases: TGTGCCAGCGGGGATTCGAATGAGCAGTTCTTC.

The rearrangement uses TRBV5-6 and TRBJ1-2, with 7 bases identical to TRBD1. The CDR3 covers 14 residues. Germline-derived CDR1 and CDR2 are SGHDT and YYEEEE. The junction had 5 bases not matched to a gene; V was cut back by 5 bases and J by 1 base. The CDR3 loop is CASSSQGINYGYTF. CDR3 nucleotides: TGTGCCAGCAGTTCACAGGGGATTAACTATGGCTACACCTTC.

This chain uses TRBV23-1 with TRBJ2-5; the D is unclear. TRBV23-1 is assigned to the ORF class and has an uncertain function. There are 14 residues in the CDR3. V was shortened by 8 bases and J by 2 bases, with 15 bases between the two germline ends. CDR3 nucleotide sequence: TGCGCCAGCGGCCTACAGATACAGCAAGAGACCCAGTACTTC. The encoded protein is CASGLQIQQETQYF.

The chain is built from TRBV6-5 and TRBJ2-5, with TRBD2 matching 8 bases. Trimming cost V 11 bases and J 5 bases; bases outside gene matches: 7. The CDR3 length is 12 residues. Germline V gene data show CDR1 as MNHEY and CDR2 as SVGAGI. The CDR3 region is CAVMTSAETQYF. CDR3 sequence (DNA): TGTGCCGTCATGACTAGCGCGGAGACCCAGTACTTC.

The sample holds a few counts of this clone. The sample has other DNA sequences that encode this CDR3 too. The chain joins TRBV7-3 to TRBJ2-2; D is unclear. Trimming took off 4 bases at V and 2 bases at J, with 5 bases between the two ends. The CDR3 is made up of 13 amino acids. The germline V gene has CDR1 SGHTA and CDR2 FQGTGA. The CDR3 coding sequence is TGTGCCAGCAGCTCCCCCAACACCGGGGAGCTGTTTTTT. Protein product: CASSSPNTGELFF.

The J gene is TRBJ2-2, the V gene TRBV15; 14 nucleotides match TRBD2. J gave up 6 bases and V 5 bases, and 5 bases lay outside the gene matches. This CDR3 comprises 16 residues. Looked up from germline, CDR1 is LNHNV and CDR2 is YYDKDF (reference sequence). DNA for the CDR3: TGTGCCACCAGCTGGGGACTAGCGGGGGACGCCGGGGAGCTGTTTTTT. Amino acids: CATSWGLAGDAGELFF.

This clone was seen once. The chain has TRBV4-3 and TRBJ1-5; D perhaps matches TRBD1 (5 bases). CDR1 and CDR2 from the germline V gene are LGHNA and YSLEER. The CDR3 length is 16 residues. Trimming stripped 0 bases from V and 3 bases from J, with 12 bases between. The chain's CDR3 is CASSQDSGTHNQPQHF. For the CDR3, the DNA is TGCGCCAGCAGCCAAGATTCCGGGACGCACAATCAGCCCCAGCATTTT.

V usage is TRBV2 and J usage is TRBJ1-6, with 10 bases fitting TRBD1. Germline CDR1 SNHLY, CDR2 FYNNEI. The CDR3 spans 13 residues. V lost 6 bases, J lost 8 bases, and 1 base stayed unmatched. CDR3 amino acids: CASRGQGDSPLHF. The DNA of the CDR3 is TGTGCCAGCAGAGGACAGGGGGATTCACCCCTCCACTTT.

The J gene is TRBJ1-3, the V gene TRBV5-6; D call uncertain. Germline-derived CDR1 and CDR2 are SGHDT and YYEEEE. Trimming left V 1 base short and J 2 bases short, with 4 bases between. The CDR3 runs 13 residues. CDR3 nucleotides: TGTGCCAGCAGCTTGTGGCCTGGAAACACCATATATTTT. This codes for CASSLWPGNTIYF. Combining the CDR3 with reference TRBV5-6 and TRBJ1-3 gives the whole variable domain DAGVTQSPTHLIKTRGQQVTLRCSPKSGHDTVSWYQQALGQGPQFIFQYYEEEERQRGNFPDRFSGHQFPNYSSELNVNALLLGDSALYLCASSLWPGNTIYFGEGSWLTVV.

As to this clone: This sample also contains other DNA sequences that code for the same CDR3. The J gene is TRBJ1-2, the V gene TRBV29-1; perhaps TRBD1 as D (6 bases). The CDR3 has 12 amino acids. The V end was cut by 7 bases, the J end by 2 bases, with 11 bases between. Germline V gives CDR1 SQVTM, CDR2 ANQGSEA. The chain's CDR3 is CSAGGGNYGYTF. For the CDR3, the DNA is TGCAGCGCCGGGGGGGGCAACTATGGCTACACCTTC.

The chain is built from TRBV27 and TRBJ1-2, with TRBD1 matching over 7 bases. CDR3 length equals 14 residues. The V gene's germline CDR1 is MNHEY and CDR2 SMNVEV (reference sequence). J was trimmed by 3 bases and V by 5 bases; bases with no gene match: 6. The CDR3 region is CASSRQGSDYGYTF. The DNA of the CDR3 is TGTGCCAGCAGTCGACAGGGAAGTGACTATGGCTACACCTTC.

The chain uses TRBV29-1 and TRBJ2-3; D possibly corresponds to TRBD2 (5 bases). From germline, CDR1 is SQVTM and CDR2 ANQGSEA. Trimming removed 3 bases from V and 0 bases from J, with 10 bases in between. The CDR3 has 14 residues. The CDR3 loop is CSVEDSESTDTQYF. In nucleotides, the CDR3 is TGCAGCGTTGAGGACTCCGAGAGCACAGATACGCAGTATTTT.

The chain couples TRBV5-1 to TRBJ1-5; maybe TRBD1 (5 bases). The CDR3 spans 15 residues. With 0 bases removed from V and 5 bases from J, the gap between germline ends came to 12 bases. Germline CDR1 reads SGHRS; CDR2 reads YFSETQ. The chain's CDR3 is CASSLAGERYQPQHF. As DNA, the CDR3 is TGCGCCAGCAGCTTGGCGGGGGAGAGGTATCAGCCCCAGCATTTT.

V and J are TRBV11-1 and TRBJ1-1, with 7 bases aligning to TRBD1. This CDR3 contains 12 residues. With V trimmed by 5 bases and J by 8 bases, 5 bases remained unmatched. Germline values: CDR1 SGHAT, CDR2 FQDESV (reference sequence). The CDR3 nucleotides read TGTGCCAGCAGCCCCGACAGGGTCGAAGCTTTCTTT. Translated, it gives CASSPDRVEAFF. Variable domain in full (rest from reference TRBV11-1 and TRBJ1-1): EAEVAQSPRYKITEKSQAVAFWCDPISGHATLYWYRQILGQGPELLVQFQDESVVDDSQLPKDRFSAERLKGVDSTLKIQPAELGDSAMYLCASSPDRVEAFFGQGTRLTVV.

The V call is TRBV28, the J call TRBJ1-2, with TRBD1 matching 9 bases. Germline CDR1 MDHEN, CDR2 SYDVKM. V was clipped by 6 bases and J by 4 bases; unmatched bases: 6. The length of the CDR3 is 14 residues. The CDR3 coding sequence is TGTGCCAGCAGCCGAACAGGGGGCGGCTATGGCTACACCTTC. Residues: CASSRTGGGYGYTF.

This clone showed up just once. At one end the junction does not follow the germline gene, possibly because of a read error. Within the sample, other DNA sequences also encode this same CDR3. The chain combines TRBV18 with TRBJ1-5; 9 bases match TRBD1. The CDR3 has 18 residues. The germline gives CDR1 KGHSH, CDR2 LQKENI. The CDR3 is CASSPQADGTGIHQPQHF. CDR3 DNA sequence: TGTGCCAGCTCGCCACAGGCTGACGGGACAGGGATTCATCAGCCCCAGCATTTT.

V and J are TRBV11-2 and TRBJ2-7; D might be TRBD2 (5 bases). The CDR3 loop spans 15 amino acids. The V gene lost 2 bases and the J gene lost 1 base, with 12 bases spanning the gap. Germline CDR1 reads SGHAT; CDR2 reads FQNNGV. The chain's CDR3 is CASSLNRGPSYEQYF. The CDR3 bases are TGTGCCAGCAGCTTAAATCGAGGGCCTTCCTACGAGCAGTACTTC.

This chain connects TRBV27 to TRBJ1-4; no reliable D call. The germline V and J ends were trimmed by 5 bases and 8 bases, with 12 bases remaining between them. CDR3 length: 13 residues. Germline CDR1 is MNHEY and CDR2 is SMNVEV (reference sequence). The chain's CDR3 is CASSEPGREKLFF. CDR3 nucleotide sequence: TGTGCCAGCAGTGAACCCGGGCGAGAAAAACTGTTTTTT. Based on the CDR3 plus reference TRBV27 and TRBJ1-4, the full variable domain is EAQVTQNPRYLITVTGKKLTVTCSQNMNHEYMSWYRQDPGLGLRQIYYSMNVEVTDKGDVPEGYKVSRKEKRNFPLILESPSPNQTSLYFCASSEPGREKLFFGSGTQLSVL.

The J gene is TRBJ2-1, the V gene TRBV30; 9 nucleotides match TRBD2. In germline, CDR1 is GTSNPN, CDR2 SVGIG (reference sequence). This CDR3 is 16 amino acids long. After removal of 4 bases from V and 0 bases from J, the junction contained 7 bases not matched to a gene. Written as DNA, the CDR3 is TGTGCCTGGACCCTAGGAGCGGGGGGCTCCTACAATGAGCAGTTCTTC. Protein: CAWTLGAGGSYNEQFF.

V is TRBV5-4 and J is TRBJ1-5; no definite D call. Germline lookup yields CDR1 SGHNT and CDR2 YYREEE (reference sequence). The CDR3 has 16 residues. Deletions cut 0 bases from V and 0 bases from J, with 10 bases between. The DNA for the CDR3 is TGTGCCAGCAGCTTGGAAGAGCCTTATAGCAATCAGCCCCAGCATTTT. Its translation is CASSLEEPYSNQPQHF.

The rearrangement uses TRBV11-3 and TRBJ1-1; unclear D gene. CDR3 length: 14 residues. The V end lost 5 bases, the J end lost 7 bases, and 17 bases lay between the germline ends. Germline V gene data show CDR1 as SGHNT and CDR2 as YENEEA. This chain's CDR3 is CASSPFHPAGEAFF. In DNA form, the CDR3 reads TGTGCCAGCAGCCCTTTTCACCCGGCGGGTGAAGCTTTCTTT.

The rearrangement uses TRBV11-3 and TRBJ2-1; D gene ambiguous. Germline CDR1 SGHNT, CDR2 YENEEA. The CDR3 has 11 residues. Between the trimmed V and J ends, which lost 5 bases and 5 bases, there was a span of 4 bases. In nucleotides, the CDR3 is TGTGCCAGCAGCCGGAACAATGAGCAGTTCTTC. It specifies CASSRNNEQFF.

The J gene is TRBJ1-2, the V gene TRBV6-4, with 7 bases identical to TRBD1. Germline V lookup: CDR1 MRHNA, CDR2 SNTAGT. After removal of 5 bases from V and 8 bases from J, the junction contained 14 bases not matched to a gene. The CDR3 runs 15 residues. CDR3 coding DNA: TGTGCCAGCAGTTCCGGGACAGCCCTTGTCAAGGGCTACACCTTC. It translates to CASSSGTALVKGYTF.

This chain links TRBV7-9 with TRBJ2-5; no clear D. The CDR3 is 14 residues long. Germline CDR1 reads SEHNR; CDR2 reads FQNEAQ (reference sequence). V was clipped by 1 base and J by 2 bases, with 8 bases between them. The CDR3 nucleotides read TGTGCCAGCAGCTTAGGGTTCCAACAAGAGACCCAGTACTTC. Amino acids: CASSLGFQQETQYF.

This sequence joins TRBV6-5 and TRBJ2-4; perhaps TRBD2 as D (6 bases). Trimming pared 6 bases from V and 0 bases from J, leaving 12 bases between. The length of the CDR3 is 15 residues. CDR1 MNHEY and CDR2 SVGAGI come from the germline V gene. DNA for the CDR3: TGTGCCAGCAGCTCGGGAGCTATAGCCAAAAACATTCAGTACTTC. Translated, it gives CASSSGAIAKNIQYF.

This clone turned up a few times. This sequence joins TRBV4-1 and TRBJ1-4; D is possibly TRBD1 (6 bases). Germline assignment: CDR1 MGHRA and CDR2 YSYEKL. This CDR3 region has 14 residues. The V end lost 4 bases, the J end lost 5 bases, and 11 bases lay between the germline ends. CDR3 coding DNA: TGCGCCAGCAGCCGAGACAGGATAAATGAAAAACTGTTTTTT. This gives the protein CASSRDRINEKLFF.

The chain couples TRBV10-3 to TRBJ2-2, with 9 bases that match TRBD1. After removal of 10 bases from V and 8 bases from J, the junction contained 11 bases not matched to a gene. The CDR3 runs 14 residues. Germline assignment: CDR1 ENHRY and CDR2 SYGVKD. This chain's CDR3 is CATHGTGSLGELFF. The CDR3 DNA follows: TGTGCCACACACGGGACAGGGTCTTTGGGGGAGCTGTTTTTT.

The chain is built from TRBV19 and TRBJ1-2; 8 bases are shared with TRBD1. The J segment lost 8 bases and the V segment lost 3 bases, leaving 11 bases of the junction unmatched. This CDR3 is built from 15 residues. Germline V CDR1 and CDR2: LNHDA, SQIVND (reference sequence). The CDR3 sequence: CASSIIGRGRDGYTF. Here the CDR3 DNA reads TGTGCCAGTAGTATTATCGGCAGGGGGCGAGACGGCTACACCTTC.

The rearrangement uses TRBV6-6 and TRBJ2-5; D remains ambiguous. CDR3 size: 14 residues. V was trimmed by 2 bases and J by 4 bases, leaving 11 bases between them. Germline lookup yields CDR1 MNHNY and CDR2 SVGAGI (reference sequence). The CDR3 here is CASSYGRERETQYF. CDR3 bases: TGTGCCAGCAGTTACGGAAGAGAGCGAGAGACCCAGTACTTC.

This clone was counted a few times. The chain combines TRBV7-8 with TRBJ1-1; D is undetermined. Germline V gives CDR1 SGHVS, CDR2 FQNEAQ. The CDR3 totals 14 residues. The V end was cut by 5 bases, the J end by 1 base, with 11 bases between. CDR3: CASSHMSPNTEAFF. In nucleotides, the CDR3 is TGTGCCAGCAGCCACATGTCCCCGAACACTGAAGCTTTCTTT.

The chain has TRBV2 and TRBJ2-1; perhaps TRBD1 as D (6 bases). The ends were cut back, 5 bases at V and 8 bases at J, with 16 bases in the middle. The CDR3 totals 14 residues. Per germline, CDR1 SNHLY and CDR2 FYNNEI. The CDR3 nucleotides read TGTGCCAGCAGTTTACAGGGATTTAACTATGAGCAGTTCTTC. It translates to CASSLQGFNYEQFF.